The T cell receptor (beta chain) described here comes from a study of blood T cell repertoires in COVID-19. On the study more broadly: Nucleic acid was either cDNA or gDNA, and it came from T cells, B-cell-depleted T cells, or PBMCs.

This CDR3 region has 21 residues. Looked up from germline, CDR1 is LGHNT and CDR2 is FRNRAP. V was pared by 0 bases and J by 0 bases, with 21 bases between. Original data processing: The assay estimated nucleated cells by amplifying reference gene primers. Clones were read by immunoSEQ multiplex PCR, and TCRdb kept only the in-frame ones, dropping some. D and trimming were read from the DNA, whereas the V and J calls and clone size are those reported in that table. The sample holds almost 500,000 clones, less than 90% seen once. The genes are TRBV12-5 and TRBJ2-6, with D tentatively TRBD1 (6 bases). The TCR originated in an older woman who had recovered from COVID-19. What was sequenced was PBMCs or T cells enriched from blood (not recorded which). The CDR3 sequence: CASGLVRAPGQGSSGANVLTF. As DNA, the CDR3 is TGTGCTAGTGGTTTGGTTAGGGCCCCGGGGCAGGGGAGCTCTGGGGCCAACGTCCTGACTTTC.